A single sample gave rise to the 16 T cell receptor beta chains below, sequenced in a study of chemoradiotherapy in HPV16-positive cancers. Some clones are missing from TCRdb's copy, which holds only in-frame ones; the method was immunoSEQ multiplex PCR. This table holds under 4,000 clones, 90% to 95% found once. Here the sequenced sample was tumor tissue, taken from a patient who underwent chemoradiotherapy. The receptor set was obtained from a human donor with HPV-associated anogenital cancer.

This clone was detected only once. The rearrangement uses TRBV6-5 and TRBJ2-4; 7 bases fit TRBD2. With 0 bases clipped from V and 5 bases from J, the junction kept 7 bases outside the gene matches. Germline loops: CDR1 MNHEY, CDR2 SVGAGI. This CDR3 region has 16 residues. The CDR3 sequence is CASSYSIQAGQNIQYF. Written as DNA, the CDR3 is TGTGCCAGCAGTTACTCGATTCAAGCGGGGCAAAACATTCAGTACTTC.

The chain recombines TRBV10-3 with TRBJ2-7; D may be TRBD1 (6 bases). V shed 4 bases and J shed 2 bases, with 6 bases lying between them. CDR3 length equals 12 residues. Per germline, CDR1 ENHRY and CDR2 SYGVKD. CDR3 sequence: CAISGTAYEQYF. CDR3 nucleotides: TGTGCCATCAGTGGGACAGCCTACGAGCAGTACTTC.

The rearrangement links TRBV4-1 to TRBJ1-1; 7 positions agree with TRBD1. Trimming at V came to 3 bases and at J to 5 bases, leaving 12 bases not matched to a gene. The CDR3 totals 16 residues. Germline-derived CDR1 and CDR2 are MGHRA and YSYEKL. Here the CDR3 reads CASSHALAGGETEAFF. CDR3 bases: TGCGCCAGCAGCCACGCTTTGGCAGGGGGAGAGACTGAAGCTTTCTTT.

This clone appeared once. The chain recombines TRBV5-1 with TRBJ2-2; D is ambiguous. The CDR3 has 15 residues. CDR1 and CDR2 from the germline V gene are SGHRS and YFSETQ. Trimming removed 0 bases from V and 6 bases from J, with 12 bases in between. CDR3 loop: CASSLGQVVAGELFF. The CDR3, as DNA: TGCGCCAGCAGCTTGGGGCAGGTCGTGGCCGGGGAGCTGTTTTTT.

The rearrangement joins TRBV4-1 to TRBJ2-5; D possibly corresponds to TRBD2 (6 bases). Germline values: CDR1 MGHRA, CDR2 YSYEKL. The V and J ends lost 0 bases and 4 bases respectively, with 12 bases between them. The CDR3 spans 15 residues. The CDR3 nucleotides are TGCGCCAGCAGCCAAGATAGCTCGCGGGGAGAGACCCAGTACTTC. It translates to CASSQDSSRGETQYF.

This clone was seen a few times. This chain connects TRBV23-1 to TRBJ1-5; D remains ambiguous. TRBV23-1 qualifies as an ORF whose function is uncertain. V was clipped by 6 bases and J by 6 bases, with 6 bases between them. CDR3 length: 11 amino acids. The DNA of the CDR3 is TGCGCCAGCAGAAATTGTCAGCCCCAGCATTTT. This translates into CASRNCQPQHF.

V gene TRBV5-1 combines with J gene TRBJ1-1; D remains ambiguous. Germline CDR1 SGHRS, CDR2 YFSETQ. The CDR3 covers 13 residues. The ends were cut back, 0 bases at V and 5 bases at J, with 8 bases in the middle. This chain's CDR3 is CASSLEGRTEAFF. The CDR3 DNA reads as TGCGCCAGCAGCTTGGAAGGGAGGACTGAAGCTTTCTTT.

The V gene is TRBV7-9, the J gene TRBJ1-1; D remains ambiguous. Trimming took 5 bases from V and 4 from J, leaving 11 bases between them. The germline CDR1 and CDR2 sequences are SEHNR and FQNEAQ (reference sequence). CDR3 size: 13 residues. The DNA for the CDR3 is TGTGCCAGCAGCCTGCAAACGGGCACTGAAGCTTTCTTT. It codes for CASSLQTGTEAFF.

The chain has TRBV7-3 and TRBJ2-3; TRBD2 matches 10 bases. The V gene's germline CDR1 is SGHTA and CDR2 FQGTGA. The J segment lost 6 bases and the V segment lost 5 bases, leaving 11 bases of the junction unmatched. CDR3 length: 16 amino acids. CDR3 nucleotide sequence: TGTGCCAGCAGCCGAGGGAGCGGGGGGGCGTCGGATACGCAGTATTTT. The encoded protein is CASSRGSGGASDTQYF.

The rearrangement joins TRBV28 to TRBJ2-2; maybe TRBD2 (6 bases). CDR3 size: 15 residues. Germline values: CDR1 MDHEN, CDR2 SYDVKM. Trimming left V 7 bases short and J 0 bases short, with 12 bases between. As DNA, the CDR3 is TGTGCCAGCATTCGGGGGTCCGCGAACACCGGGGAGCTGTTTTTT. Protein sequence: CASIRGSANTGELFF.

The chain has TRBV7-2 and TRBJ2-7, with 9 bases matching TRBD1. The V and J ends lost 5 bases and 12 bases, in that order; junction bases with no gene match: 11. Germline V gives CDR1 SGHTA, CDR2 FQGNSA. CDR3 length equals 13 residues. The CDR3 DNA reads as TGTGCCAGCAGCACAGCCGGGACAGGGTTTCTGTACTTC. Its protein is CASSTAGTGFLYF.

The chain combines TRBV11-2 with TRBJ1-1; D remains ambiguous. CDR1 SGHAT and CDR2 FQNNGV come from the germline V gene. V lost 4 bases and J lost 1, with 7 bases in between. This CDR3 spans 13 amino acids. CDR3 coding DNA: TGTGCCAGCAGCTATACGAGGAACACTGAAGCTTTCTTT. Translated, it gives CASSYTRNTEAFF. Filled out from reference TRBV11-2 and TRBJ1-1, the complete variable domain reads EAGVAQSPRYKIIEKRQSVAFWCNPISGHATLYWYQQILGQGPKLLIQFQNNGVVDDSQLPKDRFSAERLKGVDSTLKIQPAKLEDSAVYLCASSYTRNTEAFFGQGTRLTVV.

The chain combines TRBV21-1 with TRBJ2-7; the table's TRBD2 call for D was not verified on the DNA. TRBV21-1 is a documented pseudogene. The CDR3 runs 14 residues. Here the CDR3 reads CASSPLRGGYEQYF. The CDR3 DNA is TGTGCCAGCAGCCCCCTCCGGGGGGGCTACGAGCAGTACTTC.

Only one count was recorded for this clone. The chain links TRBV2 to TRBJ2-5; no clear D. V dropped 6 bases and J dropped 5 bases, with 7 bases sitting between them. This CDR3 has 11 residues. CDR1 and CDR2 from the germline V gene are SNHLY and FYNNEI. CDR3 DNA: TGTGCCAGCAGAGAGCGCGAGACCCAGTACTTC. Protein product: CASRERETQYF. The entire variable domain, with the rest obtained from reference TRBV2 and TRBJ2-5, is as follows: EPEVTQTPSHQVTQMGQEVILRCVPISNHLYFYWYRQILGQKVEFLVSFYNNEISEKSEIFDDQFSVERPDGSNFTLKIRSTKLEDSAMYFCASRERETQYFGPGTRLLVL.

The rearrangement uses TRBV7-6 and TRBJ1-6; D gene uncertain. CDR1 SGHVS and CDR2 FNYEAQ come from the germline V gene. V was trimmed by 5 bases and J by 5 bases, leaving 13 bases between them. This CDR3 contains 15 residues. CDR3 nucleotides: TGTGCCAGCAGCCCTCAGGCGAACCATAATTCACCCCTCCACTTT. It is translated as CASSPQANHNSPLHF.

This sequence joins TRBV5-4 and TRBJ2-5; the match to TRBD1 covers 8 bases. The CDR3 contains 15 residues. CDR1 and CDR2 from the germline V gene are SGHNT and YYREEE (reference sequence). The trim removed 4 bases at V and 4 bases at J, leaving 9 bases unmatched. The CDR3 loop is CASSPTRTGRETQYF. Here the CDR3 DNA reads TGTGCCAGCAGCCCTACCCGGACAGGGAGAGAGACCCAGTACTTC.